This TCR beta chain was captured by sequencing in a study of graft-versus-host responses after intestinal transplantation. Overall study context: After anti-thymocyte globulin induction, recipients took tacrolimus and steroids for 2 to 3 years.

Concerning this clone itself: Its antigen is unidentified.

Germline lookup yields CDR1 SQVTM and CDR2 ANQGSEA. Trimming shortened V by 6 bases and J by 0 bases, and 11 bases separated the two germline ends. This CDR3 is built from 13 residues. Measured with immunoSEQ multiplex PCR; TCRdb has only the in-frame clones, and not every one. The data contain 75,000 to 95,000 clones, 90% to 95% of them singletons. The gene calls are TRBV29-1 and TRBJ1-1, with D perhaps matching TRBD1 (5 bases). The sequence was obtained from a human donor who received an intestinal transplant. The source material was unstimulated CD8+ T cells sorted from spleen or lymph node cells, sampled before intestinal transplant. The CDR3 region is CSVTGGMNTEAFF. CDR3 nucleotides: TGCAGCGTGACGGGGGGTATGAACACTGAAGCTTTCTTT.